This T cell receptor beta chain originates from a study of cytomegalovirus exposure and HLA in healthy donors. Points from the study as a whole: Later analysis placed DRB1 highest and HLA-C lowest in TCR association rates, which differed by HLA locus. An analysis that came later showed most CMV-associated TCR beta chains appearing HLA-restricted. It was reported in a later analysis that an Asian-associated ancestry cluster showed fewer N-insertions than the approximately 670-donor mean.

This clone showed up just a few times. Its specificity is not known. PCR primers comprised 60 Vbeta and 13 Jbeta primers. As originally analysed: In a later analysis, of 80 million or so unique beta chains, some 10 million appeared in at least two donors. Method: immunoSEQ multiplex PCR; TCRdb's copy keeps in-frame clones and lacks some. For V, J and clone size, that table is used; D and trimming come from the DNA. This table has about 150,000 clones, 55% to 80% appearing once. The sequence was collected from a woman aged 60-75 years in good health and CMV-seropositive. The sequenced material came from PBMCs.

The CDR3 protein is CASSPQVNYGYTF. The DNA for the CDR3 is TGCGCCAGCAGCCCACAGGTTAACTATGGCTACACCTTC. This chain connects TRBV4-3 to TRBJ1-2; D might be TRBD1 (5 bases). From germline, CDR1 is LGHNA and CDR2 YSLEER. Trimming pared 4 bases from V and 1 base from J, leaving 7 bases between. The CDR3 spans 13 residues.